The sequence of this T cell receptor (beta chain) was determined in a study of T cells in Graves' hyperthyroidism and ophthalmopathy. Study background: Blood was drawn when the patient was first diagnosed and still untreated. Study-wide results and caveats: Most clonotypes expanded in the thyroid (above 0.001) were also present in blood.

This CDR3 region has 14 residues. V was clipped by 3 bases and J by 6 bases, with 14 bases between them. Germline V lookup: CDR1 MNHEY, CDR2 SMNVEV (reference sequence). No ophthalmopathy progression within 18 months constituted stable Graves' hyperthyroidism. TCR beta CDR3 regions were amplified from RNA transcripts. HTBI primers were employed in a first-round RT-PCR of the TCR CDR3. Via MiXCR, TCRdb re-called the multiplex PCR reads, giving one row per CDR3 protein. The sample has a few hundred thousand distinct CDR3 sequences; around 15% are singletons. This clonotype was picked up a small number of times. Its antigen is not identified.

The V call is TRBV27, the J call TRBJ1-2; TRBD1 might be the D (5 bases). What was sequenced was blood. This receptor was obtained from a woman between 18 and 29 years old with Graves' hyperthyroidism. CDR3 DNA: TGTGCCAGCAGTTTCGATCCGGGGACCCATGGCTACACCTTC. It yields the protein CASSFDPGTHGYTF.